Listed below are T cell receptor beta chains from one sample, sequenced in a study of CD8 T cells in ankylosing spondylitis. Using its own MiXCR run on the 5' RACE reads, TCRdb lists one record per CDR3 protein. The profile shows 35,000 to 45,000 distinct CDR3 sequences, 11% of them singletons. Input material: blood, either unsorted or a sorted T cell fraction (not recorded which). These receptors originate from a male donor with ankylosing spondylitis or in good health (not recorded which). Each CDR3 is given with its conserved first and last residue.

j_gene,v_gene,CDR3aa
TRBJ1-1,TRBV29-1,CSVVTGGSIYTEAFF
TRBJ1-3,TRBV20-1,CSAGEGSSGNTIYF
TRBJ2-3,TRBV3-1,CASSQGAGYIDTQYF
TRBJ1-3,TRBV6-1,CASSRTLGNTIYF
TRBJ1-6,TRBV5-1,CASRPQGASYNSPLHF
TRBJ2-3,TRBV5-6,CASSLVAGATDTQYF
TRBJ1-2,TRBV3-1,CASSQGGETVYGYTF
TRBJ1-3,TRBV6-5,CASSPRFDSGNTIYF
TRBJ2-7,TRBV5-1,CASSSSMNYEQYF
TRBJ2-3,TRBV7-2,CASIVASGGPWDTQYF
TRBJ2-7,TRBV12-3/TRBV12-4,CASSLRQGAEEQYF
TRBJ2-3,TRBV7-2,CASSFGVGGGPADTQYF
TRBJ2-1,TRBV7-2,CASSFSQGWNEQFF
TRBJ2-5,TRBV7-2,CASSLSSGTAQETQYF
TRBJ1-4,TRBV11-3,CASSPGGATNEKLFF
TRBJ2-5,TRBV29-1,CSVDEGSQETQYF
TRBJ1-3,TRBV3-1,CASSQEADKNTIYF
TRBJ2-3,TRBV29-1,CSASGTSGSTDTQYF
TRBJ1-5,TRBV12-3/TRBV12-4,CASSQGTLSNQPQHF
TRBJ2-7,TRBV27,CASSPGQPDWGYEQYF
TRBJ1-1,TRBV28,CASSRRTANTEAFF
TRBJ2-3,TRBV5-1,CASSLQLWATSTDTQYF
TRBJ2-2,TRBV12-3/TRBV12-4,CASSFSGGSGELFF
TRBJ2-1,TRBV29-1,CSVPVAVSYNEQFF
TRBJ1-6,TRBV5-1,CASSIDLGGNSPLHF
TRBJ1-2,TRBV12-3/TRBV12-4,CASSLTPGTYYGYTF
TRBJ1-6,TRBV4-2,CASSHYTGGNSPLHF
TRBJ2-3,TRBV12-3/TRBV12-4,CASSLNPIGLADYTDTQYF
TRBJ1-5,TRBV5-1,CASSLGGSPSNQPQHF
TRBJ1-5,TRBV20-1,CSAQVQISSNQPQHF
TRBJ1-1,TRBV29-1,CSVSDRGTEAFF
TRBJ2-7,TRBV15,CATSSAGAPYEQYF
TRBJ2-7,TRBV11-3,CASSFGHLYEQYF
TRBJ1-1,TRBV6-1,CASSIGVNTEAFF
TRBJ1-3,TRBV2,CASSPYDSGNTIYF
TRBJ2-3,TRBV13,CASSLGPLGDTQYF
TRBJ1-5,TRBV12-3/TRBV12-4,CASSLRDRGFQPQHF
TRBJ2-3,TRBV7-2,CASSWASGGAGDTQYF
TRBJ2-2,TRBV5-1,CASSWDRANTGELFF
TRBJ1-6,TRBV7-2,CASSLERGMNSPLHF